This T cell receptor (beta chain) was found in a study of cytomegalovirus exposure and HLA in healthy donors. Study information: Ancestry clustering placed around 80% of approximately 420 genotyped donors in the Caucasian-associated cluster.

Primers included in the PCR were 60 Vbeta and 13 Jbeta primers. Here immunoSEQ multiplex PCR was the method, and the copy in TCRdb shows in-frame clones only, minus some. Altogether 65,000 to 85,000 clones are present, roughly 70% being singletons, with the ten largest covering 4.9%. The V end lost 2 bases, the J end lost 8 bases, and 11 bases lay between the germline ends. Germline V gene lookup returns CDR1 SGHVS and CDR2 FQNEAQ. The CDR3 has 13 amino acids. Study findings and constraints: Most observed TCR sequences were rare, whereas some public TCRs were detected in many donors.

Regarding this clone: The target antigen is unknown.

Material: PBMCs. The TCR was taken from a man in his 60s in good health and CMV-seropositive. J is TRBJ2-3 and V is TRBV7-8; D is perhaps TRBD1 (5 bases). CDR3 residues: CASSLFQGSTQYF. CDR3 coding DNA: TGTGCCAGCAGCTTATTCCAGGGCAGTACGCAGTATTTT.